This T cell receptor beta chain stems from a study of blood T cell repertoires in COVID-19. The V end was cut by 1 base, the J end by 6 bases, with 12 bases between. CDR1 and CDR2 (germline): LNHDA, SQIVND (reference sequence). This CDR3 region has 14 residues. Produced via immunoSEQ multiplex PCR; TCRdb's table is partial and in-frame only. The sample yields approximately 180,000 clones, more than 80% seen once. This rearrangement joins TRBV19 to TRBJ1-2; the D gene is possibly TRBD1 (6 bases). Input material: PBMCs or T cells enriched from blood (not recorded which). The receptor was derived from a middle-aged man who had recovered from COVID-19. The CDR3 DNA sequence: TGTGCCAGTAGTATAGTTGACAGGTCTAATGGCTACACCTTC. This gives the protein CASSIVDRSNGYTF.